A selection of T cell receptor beta chains follows, all from one sample in a study of cytomegalovirus exposure and HLA in healthy donors. Profiled with immunoSEQ multiplex PCR; TCRdb holds only in-frame clones, not every one. The sample carries more than 95,000 clones, about four fifths recorded once. Input material: PBMCs. Receptor source: a female donor in good health and CMV-seropositive. CDR3s include the opening cysteine and the closing phenylalanine or tryptophan. The D gene is left open where the match is weak. Not every row has a clone size; where given, it reads once, few, many or a size class.

D	V	size	J	CDR3	DNA
TRBD1	TRBV18	-	TRBJ1-1	CASSPDRGSFF	TGTGCCAGCTCCCCGGACAGGGGCTCTTTCTTT
TRBD1	TRBV7-6	-	TRBJ1-1	CASSQKRTGTYTEAFF	TGTGCCAGCAGCCAAAAGCGGACAGGGACGTACACTGAAGCTTTCTTT
-	TRBV5-6	-	TRBJ2-7	CASSLDPRTASYEQYF	TGTGCCAGCAGCTTGGACCCTCGGACTGCCTCCTACGAGCAGTACTTC
TRBD1	TRBV30	few	TRBJ1-5	CAWSGDSHNQPQHF	TGTGCCTGGAGTGGGGACAGTCACAATCAGCCCCAGCATTTT
-	TRBV18	-	TRBJ1-1	CASSPRALLGNTEAFF	TGTGCCAGCTCACCAAGGGCCCTACTAGGGAACACTGAAGCTTTCTTT
-	TRBV6-5	-	TRBJ1-4	CASSYTGGIVGEKLFF	TGTGCCAGCAGTTACACCGGGGGGATAGTAGGAGAAAAACTGTTTTTT
-	TRBV28	-	TRBJ2-5	CASNAGAWETQYF	TGTGCCAGCAATGCGGGGGCCTGGGAGACCCAGTACTTC
-	TRBV30	few	TRBJ1-4	CAWSVGQGNEKLFF	TGTGCCTGGAGTGTAGGGCAGGGGAATGAAAAACTGTTTTTT
-	TRBV19	-	TRBJ1-4	CASSADKEKLFF	TGTGCCAGTAGTGCGGATAAGGAAAAACTGTTTTTT
-	TRBV28	-	TRBJ1-4	CASSLGGREKLFF	TGTGCCAGCAGTTTGGGGGGGCGGGAAAAACTGTTTTTT
-	TRBV28	-	TRBJ1-6	CASREQGTYNSPLHF	TGTGCCAGCAGAGAACAGGGAACCTATAATTCACCCCTCCACTTT
-	TRBV18	-	TRBJ1-5	CASSRNRENQPQHF	TGTGCCAGCTCACGCAACAGGGAAAATCAGCCCCAGCATTTT
-	TRBV19	few	TRBJ2-7	CASSVDSMGYEQYF	TGTGCCAGTAGTGTCGACAGTATGGGCTACGAGCAGTACTTC
TRBD2	TRBV27	-	TRBJ2-5	CASSLTGGWETQYF	TGTGCCAGCAGTTTAACGGGAGGCTGGGAGACCCAGTACTTC
-	TRBV5-1	-	TRBJ1-2	CASSPRERGPRYGYTF	TGCGCCAGCAGCCCACGAGAAAGGGGCCCTCGGTATGGCTACACCTTC
-	TRBV7-3	-	TRBJ2-3	CASSAVGTDTQYF	TGTGCCAGCTCCGCGGTGGGCACAGATACGCAGTATTTT
-	TRBV11-2	-	TRBJ1-1	CASSLATRQTMNTEAFF	TGTGCCAGCAGCTTAGCCACCAGACAGACCATGAACACTGAAGCTTTCTTT
-	TRBV5-1	few	TRBJ2-3	CASRVGWGDLTDTQYF	TGCGCCAGCAGAGTGGGTTGGGGGGATCTCACAGATACGCAGTATTTT
TRBD1	TRBV6-5	-	TRBJ1-1	CASSRGQGDTEAFF	TGTGCCAGCAGTCGAGGACAGGGAGACACTGAAGCTTTCTTT
TRBD1	TRBV14	few	TRBJ1-1	CASSHRDRGQGNTEAFF	TGTGCCAGCAGCCATAGGGACAGGGGGCAGGGGAACACTGAAGCTTTCTTT
-	TRBV9	-	TRBJ1-5	CASSVGHFNQPQHF	TGTGCCAGCAGCGTCGGACACTTCAATCAGCCCCAGCATTTT
-	TRBV28	once	TRBJ1-6	CASSTPGTFYSPLHF	TGTGCCAGCAGTACCCCCGGGACATTCTATTCACCCCTCCACTTT
-	TRBV7-2	-	TRBJ2-5	CASSLGGLLQETQYF	TGTGCCAGCAGCTTAGGAGGCCTATTGCAAGAGACCCAGTACTTC
-	TRBV7-3	-	TRBJ2-7	CASSLEARGPYEQYF	TGTGCCAGCAGCTTAGAGGCCAGGGGACCCTACGAGCAGTACTTC
TRBD1	TRBV6-5	-	TRBJ1-1	CASRPPGTGGTEAFF	TGTGCCAGCAGACCCCCCGGGACAGGGGGCACTGAAGCTTTCTTT
TRBD1	TRBV29-1	-	TRBJ1-1	CSVGGRYRDRESDTEAFF	TGCAGCGTAGGAGGCCGATACCGGGACAGGGAGTCGGACACTGAAGCTTTCTTT
-	TRBV7-2	-	TRBJ1-5	CASRRANQPQHF	TGTGCCAGCAGGCGAGCTAATCAGCCCCAGCATTTT
-	TRBV5-8	-	TRBJ1-5	CASSWGAQPQHF	TGTGCCAGCAGCTGGGGAGCTCAGCCCCAGCATTTT
TRBD1	TRBV7-9	-	TRBJ1-3	CAAQGESGNTIYF	TGTGCCGCGCAGGGGGAATCTGGAAACACCATATATTTT
-	TRBV6-5	-	TRBJ1-3	CASSRTDSGNTIYF	TGTGCCAGCAGCCGGACAGACTCTGGAAACACCATATATTTT
TRBD2	TRBV11-2	once	TRBJ2-7	CASSFGLAGDEQYF	TGTGCCAGCAGCTTCGGACTAGCGGGAGACGAGCAGTACTTC
TRBD1	TRBV2	-	TRBJ1-5	CASSVQGAANQPQHF	TGTGCCAGCAGTGTTCAGGGGGCGGCCAATCAGCCCCAGCATTTT
-	TRBV7-2	-	TRBJ2-7	CASSRALTDMYEQYF	TGTGCCAGCAGCCGAGCCTTGACAGACATGTACGAGCAGTACTTC
-	TRBV30	-	TRBJ1-1	CAWGQGLGANTEAFF	TGTGCCTGGGGCCAGGGATTGGGGGCGAACACTGAAGCTTTCTTT
-	TRBV2	-	TRBJ1-5	CASKRGSNSNQPQHF	TGTGCCAGCAAGCGTGGCAGTAATAGCAATCAGCCCCAGCATTTT
TRBD1	TRBV28	-	TRBJ2-1	CASSSQTGVEFF	TGTGCCAGCAGTTCCCAGACAGGGGTGGAGTTCTTC
TRBD1	TRBV25-1	few	TRBJ1-6	CASNPGGVSPLHF	TGTGCCAGCAACCCAGGGGGAGTATCACCCCTCCACTTT
-	TRBV4-3	-	TRBJ1-5	CASSPHRGNQPQHF	TGCGCCAGCAGCCCTCACCGGGGCAATCAGCCCCAGCATTTT
-	TRBV18	-	TRBJ1-6	CASSPSRGGSPLHF	TGTGCCAGCTCACCCAGCCGGGGGGGTTCACCCCTCCACTTT
TRBD2	TRBV2	-	TRBJ2-2	CASTGGGTNTGELFF	TGTGCCAGCACAGGCGGGGGAACTAACACCGGGGAGCTGTTTTTT
TRBD1	TRBV29-1	-	TRBJ1-2	CSVPQGAQGYGYTF	TGCAGCGTCCCACAGGGGGCGCAGGGCTATGGCTACACCTTC
-	TRBV2	-	TRBJ1-1	CASGDEGKAFF	TGTGCCAGCGGTGACGAGGGTAAGGCTTTCTTT
-	TRBV10-3	-	TRBJ1-2	CAISESGEGGYGYTF	TGTGCCATCAGTGAGTCAGGGGAGGGCGGCTATGGCTACACCTTC
TRBD1	TRBV28	-	TRBJ2-2	CASSVDLGQHTGELFF	TGTGCCAGCAGTGTGGACTTGGGACAGCACACCGGGGAGCTGTTTTTT
-	TRBV15	-	TRBJ1-1	CATSREQGTEAFF	TGTGCCACCAGCAGAGAGCAGGGAACTGAAGCTTTCTTT
-	TRBV28	few	TRBJ1-2	CASSFGRGYTF	TGTGCCAGCAGTTTTGGTCGGGGCTACACCTTC